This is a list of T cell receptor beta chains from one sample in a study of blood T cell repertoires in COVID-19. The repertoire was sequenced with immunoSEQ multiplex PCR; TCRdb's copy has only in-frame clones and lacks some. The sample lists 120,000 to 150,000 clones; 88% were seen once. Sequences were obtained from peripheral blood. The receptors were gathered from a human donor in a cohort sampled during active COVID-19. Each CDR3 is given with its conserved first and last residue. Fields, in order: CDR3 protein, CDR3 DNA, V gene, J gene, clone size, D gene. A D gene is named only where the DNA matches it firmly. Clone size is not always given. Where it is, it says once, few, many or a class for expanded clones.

CASRPDGVTDTQYF	TGTGCCAGCAGACCGGACGGGGTCACAGATACGCAGTATTTT	TRBV2	TRBJ2-3	NA	NA
CASTQARVDGYTF	TGTGCCAGCACCCAGGCCAGGGTAGACGGCTACACCTTC	TRBV7-2	TRBJ1-2	NA	NA
CSLWTSGSYEQYF	TGCAGCTTATGGACTAGCGGGTCCTACGAGCAGTACTTC	TRBV29-1	TRBJ2-7	NA	TRBD2
CASRWKGEVTGELFF	TGTGCCAGCAGATGGAAGGGGGAAGTGACCGGGGAGCTGTTTTTT	TRBV5-4	TRBJ2-2	NA	NA
CASSEGRQGSNYGYTF	TGTGCCAGCAGTGAAGGCCGACAGGGGAGTAACTATGGCTACACCTTC	TRBV2	TRBJ1-2	NA	TRBD1
CASTLTSGPTGEQFF	TGCGCCAGCACCCTTACTAGCGGCCCTACAGGTGAGCAGTTCTTC	TRBV5-1	TRBJ2-1	NA	TRBD2
CASSQGLAGGFTDTQYF	TGTGCCAGCAGCCAGGGACTAGCGGGAGGGTTTACAGATACGCAGTATTTT	TRBV7-3	TRBJ2-3	NA	TRBD2
CASSRLSGYTF	TGTGCCAGCAGCCGACTCTCTGGCTACACCTTC	TRBV28	TRBJ1-2	NA	NA
CASSLMGLNTEAFF	TGTGCCAGCAGCTTAATGGGGCTTAACACTGAAGCTTTCTTT	TRBV7-9	TRBJ1-1	NA	NA
CASSLLGDYGYTF	TGCGCCAGCAGCTTGCTGGGAGACTATGGCTACACCTTC	TRBV5-1	TRBJ1-2	NA	NA
CASSLDSGWPNTEAFF	TGTGCCAGCAGCTTAGACAGCGGGTGGCCCAACACTGAAGCTTTCTTT	TRBV7-2	TRBJ1-1	NA	NA
CASSRDFSNTGELFF	TGTGCCAGCAGCCGGGACTTCTCGAACACCGGGGAGCTGTTTTTT	TRBV11-3	TRBJ2-2	NA	NA
CASSLTSSGSRTDTQYF	TGCGCCAGCAGCTTAACATCTAGCGGGAGCCGCACAGATACGCAGTATTTT	TRBV5-1	TRBJ2-3	NA	TRBD2
CASSWALGGGTDTQYF	TGTGCCAGCAGTTGGGCGCTGGGCGGAGGGACAGATACGCAGTATTTT	TRBV28	TRBJ2-3	NA	NA
CATSRDRGRNSPLHF	TGTGCCACCAGCAGAGATCGGGGGAGGAATTCACCCCTCCACTTT	TRBV15	TRBJ1-6	NA	NA
CASSPSGVLGTDTQYF	TGTGCCAGCAGTCCGTCGGGGGTTTTGGGCACAGATACGCAGTATTTT	TRBV27	TRBJ2-3	NA	NA
CASSSQGVPYEQYF	TGTGCCAGCAGTTCACAGGGGGTTCCCTACGAGCAGTACTTC	TRBV6-5	TRBJ2-7	NA	TRBD1
CASSAHSGDYGYTF	TGCGCCAGCAGCGCTCACTCGGGGGACTATGGCTACACCTTC	TRBV5-1	TRBJ1-2	NA	NA
CATRAPGYTF	TGTGCCACCCGAGCCCCCGGCTACACCTTC	TRBV7-2	TRBJ1-2	once	NA
CASSYRTSGYEQYF	TGTGCCAGTAGTTATCGGACTAGCGGCTACGAGCAGTACTTC	TRBV19	TRBJ2-7	NA	TRBD2
CASSQEGDFGPLHNSPLHF	TGCGCCAGCAGCCAAGAAGGGGATTTCGGGCCCCTCCATAATTCACCCCTCCACTTT	TRBV4-1	TRBJ1-6	NA	NA
CASSAGQSETQYF	TGTGCCAGCAGCGCAGGACAGAGTGAGACCCAGTACTTC	TRBV7-2	TRBJ2-5	NA	NA
CASSRDTNTEAFF	TGTGCCAGCTCTCGGGACACCAACACTGAAGCTTTCTTT	TRBV2	TRBJ1-1	few	NA
CASLAGWSNEQFF	TGTGCCAGCCTAGCGGGTTGGAGCAATGAGCAGTTCTTC	TRBV2	TRBJ2-1	NA	TRBD2
CASSIGQREGYTF	TGTGCCAGCAGCATCGGACAGCGGGAGGGCTACACCTTC	TRBV7-2	TRBJ1-2	NA	NA
CASSLGGQGTEAFF	TGTGCCAGCAGCTTAGGGGGACAGGGAACTGAAGCTTTCTTT	TRBV7-9	TRBJ1-1	NA	TRBD1
CASSPLLSGELFF	TGTGCCAGCAGCCCCCTCTTATCCGGGGAGCTGTTTTTT	TRBV28	TRBJ2-2	once	NA
CASSLDLRGRGPRETQYF	TGTGCCAGCAGCTTAGACCTCCGAGGCAGGGGGCCTCGAGAGACCCAGTACTTC	TRBV11-2	TRBJ2-5	NA	TRBD1
CASSQGVQGVNEKLFF	TGCGCCAGCAGCCAAGGGGTACAGGGGGTCAATGAAAAACTGTTTTTT	TRBV4-1	TRBJ1-4	NA	TRBD1
CASSTLAGDSYEQYF	TGTGCCAGTAGTACCCTAGCGGGGGACTCCTACGAGCAGTACTTC	TRBV19	TRBJ2-7	NA	TRBD2
CATRWTSGGGTQYF	TGTGCCACCCGGTGGACTAGCGGGGGCGGGACCCAGTACTTC	TRBV28	TRBJ2-5	NA	TRBD2
CASSLGGTEGYTF	TGCGCCAGCAGCTTGGGGGGGACTGAGGGCTACACCTTC	TRBV5-1	TRBJ1-2	NA	NA
CASSERGGSGNTIYF	TGTGCCAGCAGTGAACGTGGCGGCTCTGGAAACACCATATATTTT	TRBV6-1	TRBJ1-3	NA	NA
CSASRGNGYNSPLHF	TGCAGTGCTAGTCGAGGGAACGGCTATAATTCACCCCTCCACTTT	TRBV20-1	TRBJ1-6	NA	NA
CASSLQGAYNEQFF	TGTGCCAGCAGTTTACAGGGGGCCTACAATGAGCAGTTCTTC	TRBV27	TRBJ2-1	NA	TRBD1
CASSVLGQGANYGYTF	TGTGCCAGCAGCGTATTGGGACAGGGGGCCAACTATGGCTACACCTTC	TRBV9	TRBJ1-2	few	TRBD1
CASSRDRRPLNEQFF	TGTGCCAGCAGTCGGGACAGACGCCCCCTAAATGAGCAGTTCTTC	TRBV6-6	TRBJ2-1	once	TRBD1
CASTPRGDGEAFF	TGTGCCAGTACCCCCAGGGGGGATGGTGAAGCTTTCTTT	TRBV19	TRBJ1-1	NA	TRBD1
CASSSGTGGPGELFF	TGCGCCAGCAGCTCGGGGACAGGGGGCCCCGGGGAGCTGTTTTTT	TRBV5-1	TRBJ2-2	NA	TRBD1
CASSSPGGRAFF	TGTGCCAGCAGCTCACCAGGGGGCAGAGCTTTCTTT	TRBV7-3	TRBJ1-1	NA	TRBD1
CASSPDSISYNSPLHF	TGTGCCAGCAGCCCCGACAGTATCTCCTATAATTCACCCCTCCACTTT	TRBV7-8	TRBJ1-6	NA	NA
CASSLPPAGGPRWSDTQYF	TGTGCCAGCAGCCTTCCTCCGGCGGGGGGGCCTAGGTGGTCAGATACGCAGTATTTT	TRBV28	TRBJ2-3	NA	TRBD2
CAWSEAGFSGELFF	TGTGCCTGGAGCGAAGCAGGCTTTTCCGGGGAGCTGTTTTTT	TRBV30	TRBJ2-2	NA	NA
CASSLWGTSGGPGDEQFF	TGTGCCAGCAGTTTATGGGGGACTAGCGGGGGGCCCGGGGATGAGCAGTTCTTC	TRBV27	TRBJ2-1	NA	TRBD2
CASSSITAQPLHF	TGTGCCAGCAGTTCAATTACAGCTCAACCCCTCCACTTT	TRBV6-5	TRBJ1-6	NA	NA
CASSPLDRTASYEQYF	TGTGCCAGCAGTCCACTGGACAGGACCGCCTCCTACGAGCAGTACTTC	TRBV28	TRBJ2-7	NA	TRBD1
CASRLAGTQGANVLTF	TGTGCCAGCAGACTAGCGGGAACGCAGGGGGCCAACGTCCTGACTTTC	TRBV28	TRBJ2-6	NA	TRBD2